This T cell receptor beta chain was profiled in a study of T-cell memory formation after mild COVID-19. Each CDR3 protein gets one entry after TCRdb re-called the 5' RACE reads with MiXCR. The table has 350,000 to 500,000 distinct CDR3 sequences, around 17% seen once. From germline, CDR1 is SGHVS and CDR2 FNYEAQ. The V gene lost 5 bases and the J gene lost 7 bases, with 14 bases spanning the gap. This CDR3 has 13 amino acids. This clonotype was found many times. This chain links TRBV7-6 with TRBJ2-5; possible D gene TRBD2, 6 bases. Source material: PBMCs or a T cell subset sorted from them (not recorded which). The receptor was isolated from a young man who had mild COVID-19 (a few samples of this study predate the infection). Cell type and time point are not known. The CDR3 loop is CASSPEVGGTQYF. The CDR3 bases are TGTGCCAGCAGCCCCGAGGTGGGGGGGACCCAGTACTTC.